The 7 T cell receptor beta chains below come from one sample, sequenced in a study of blood T cell repertoires in COVID-19. The repertoire was sequenced with immunoSEQ multiplex PCR; TCRdb's copy has only in-frame clones and lacks some. Among over 250,000 clones listed, 65% to 90% were seen once. Source material: peripheral blood. All receptors derive from a woman in her 70s with COVID-19, enrolled during active disease.

The CDR3 reads CASSFTGQGDSPLHF. The CDR3 nucleotides are TGCGCCAGCAGCTTTACGGGACAGGGGGACTCACCCCTCCACTTT. This chain uses TRBV5-1 with TRBJ1-6; 11 bases map to TRBD1. The CDR3 is 15 amino acids. The junction had 5 bases not matched to a gene; V was cut back by 2 bases and J by 10 bases. Germline V gives CDR1 SGHRS, CDR2 YFSETQ. The full variable domain, rest sourced from reference TRBV5-1 and TRBJ1-6, is KAGVTQTPRYLIKTRGQQVTLSCSPISGHRSVSWYQQTPGQGLQFLFEYFSETQRNKGNFPGRFSGRQFSNSRSEMNVSTLELGDSALYLCASSFTGQGDSPLHFGNGTRLTVT.

V gene TRBV4-3 combines with J gene TRBJ2-5; possibly TRBD1 for D (5 bases). V shed 0 bases and J shed 3 bases, with 8 bases lying between them. Germline V gene sequence: CDR1 LGHNA, CDR2 YSLEER. The CDR3 is 14 amino acids. Here the CDR3 DNA reads TGCGCCAGCAGCCAAGATGAGACAGAAGAGACCCAGTACTTC. Translating gives CASSQDETEETQYF.

Regarding this clone: The sample carries other DNA sequences with the same CDR3. The gene calls are TRBV4-1 and TRBJ2-5, with 7 bases matching TRBD1. The CDR3 is 15 residues long. Germline CDR1 reads MGHRA; CDR2 reads YSYEKL. V dropped 0 bases and J dropped 1; count of bases not matched to a gene: 2. CDR3 in DNA: TGCGCCAGCAGCCAAGAAGCAGGGGGCCAAGAGACCCAGTACTTC. The encoded protein is CASSQEAGGQETQYF.

This sequence joins TRBV6-5 and TRBJ1-1; 9 nucleotides agree with TRBD1. V shed 6 bases, J shed 1 base, and the junction held 6 bases outside the gene matches. This CDR3 contains 15 residues. Germline V gives CDR1 MNHEY, CDR2 SVGAGI. The CDR3 is CASSGTGIGNTEAFF. CDR3 sequence (DNA): TGTGCCAGCAGCGGGACAGGGATCGGGAACACTGAAGCTTTCTTT.

The chain combines TRBV4-2 with TRBJ1-1, with D tentatively TRBD1 (6 bases). Germline V CDR1 and CDR2: LGHNA, YNFKEQ. V was trimmed by 4 bases and J by 2 bases, leaving 17 bases between them. The length of the CDR3 is 16 residues. The CDR3 loop is CASSPTMSRGNTEAFF. CDR3 nucleotides: TGTGCCAGCAGCCCTACTATGAGCAGGGGTAACACTGAAGCTTTCTTT.

The chain uses TRBV10-3 and TRBJ2-3, with TRBD2 as a possible D gene (5 bases). The CDR3 is made up of 13 amino acids. Deletions cut 7 bases from V and 6 bases from J, with 14 bases between. Germline values: CDR1 ENHRY, CDR2 SYGVKD. This CDR3 is CAITERGKDTQYF. The CDR3, as DNA: TGTGCCATCACCGAACGGGGAAAGGATACGCAGTATTTT.

This clone was seen once. The chain has TRBV2 and TRBJ2-7; TRBD1 agrees at 8 bases. V trimming: 4 bases; J trimming: 5 bases; junction bases outside the gene matches: 10. This CDR3 region has 15 residues. Germline values: CDR1 SNHLY, CDR2 FYNNEI. The CDR3 reads CASSAQGAGGNEQYF. For the CDR3, the DNA is TGTGCCAGCAGTGCCCAAGGGGCAGGGGGCAACGAGCAGTACTTC.